The 29 T cell receptor beta chains given below trace back to one sample, sequenced in a study of blood T cell repertoires in COVID-19. TCRdb keeps only in-frame clones here, not all; method: immunoSEQ multiplex PCR. The sample lists over 250,000 clones, around nine tenths seen once, with about 2.7% in the top ten. The sample taken for sequencing was PBMCs or T cells enriched from blood (not recorded which). These receptors were collected from a woman between 18 and 29 years old who had recovered from COVID-19.

V and J are TRBV21-1 and TRBJ1-1. TRBV21-1 is designated a pseudogene. The CDR3 contains 16 residues. The DNA of the CDR3 is TGTGCCAGCAGCAAAGACGGCAGGAGGCCTGGGCCTGAAGCTTTCTTT. Residues: CASSKDGRRPGPEAFF.

The rearrangement joins TRBV12-5 to TRBJ1-5; D not certain. CDR1 is LGHNT, CDR2 FRNRAP, per germline. The CDR3 has 13 amino acids. The ends were cut back, 3 bases at V and 5 bases at J, with 8 bases in the middle. CDR3 sequence reads: CASGFTSDQPQHF. The CDR3 DNA sequence: TGTGCTAGTGGTTTTACAAGTGATCAGCCCCAGCATTTT. Filled out from reference TRBV12-5 and TRBJ1-5, the complete variable domain reads DARVTQTPRHKVTEMGQEVTMRCQPILGHNTVFWYRQTMMQGLELLAYFRNRAPLDDSGMPKDRFSAEMPDATLATLKIQPSEPRDSAVYFCASGFTSDQPQHFGDGTRLSIL.

The chain links TRBV4-3 to TRBJ1-1, with D possibly matching TRBD1 (5 bases). Germline assignment: CDR1 LGHNA and CDR2 YSLEER. V lost 1 base, J lost 7 bases, and 19 bases lay in between. The CDR3 loop spans 16 amino acids. The CDR3 region is CASSQAPGGDGGEAFF. CDR3 nucleotides: TGCGCCAGCAGCCAAGCCCCGGGAGGGGATGGGGGTGAAGCTTTCTTT.

This clone was recorded a few times. The rearrangement uses TRBV10-1 and TRBJ2-2; D unresolved. The CDR3 has 14 amino acids. Trimming shortened V by 1 base and J by 2 bases, and 5 bases separated the two germline ends. CDR1 is WNHNN, CDR2 SYGVQD, per germline (reference sequence). The CDR3 nucleotides are TGCGCCAGCAGTGAGTGGGCCAACACCGGGGAGCTGTTTTTT. Its translation is CASSEWANTGELFF.

V usage is TRBV6-5 and J usage is TRBJ1-1, with 7 bases lining up with TRBD1. This CDR3 region has 14 residues. After removal of 8 bases from V and 0 bases from J, the junction contained 6 bases not matched to a gene. From germline, CDR1 is MNHEY and CDR2 SVGAGI. CDR3 protein: CASRDSYMNTEAFF. CDR3 nucleotides: TGTGCCAGCCGGGACAGTTACATGAACACTGAAGCTTTCTTT.

The chain's CDR3 is CASGFQAGNTEAFF. CDR3 sequence (DNA): TGTGCTAGTGGTTTTCAGGCCGGGAACACTGAAGCTTTCTTT. This sequence joins TRBV12-5 and TRBJ1-1; no definite D call. The CDR3 runs 14 residues. V lost 3 bases, J lost 1 base, and 9 bases lay in between. Germline CDR1 and CDR2: LGHNT and FRNRAP.

The chain carries TRBV2 and TRBJ1-2; TRBD1 might be the D (5 bases). The CDR3 loop spans 12 amino acids. Germline CDR1 and CDR2: SNHLY and FYNNEI. The V end lost 4 bases, the J end lost 6 bases, and 9 bases lay between the germline ends. The CDR3 DNA reads as TGTGCCAGCAGTGGGGGCGGGGATGGCTACACCTTC. Protein: CASSGGGDGYTF.

This clone appeared once. The V gene is TRBV24-1, the J gene TRBJ2-6; maybe TRBD1 (6 bases). The V end was cut by 5 bases, the J end by 2 bases, with 15 bases between. Germline CDR1 KGHDR, CDR2 SFDVKD. The CDR3 length is 17 residues. The CDR3: CATSGPATGTGANVLTF. DNA of the CDR3: TGTGCCACCAGTGGCCCAGCTACAGGGACTGGGGCCAACGTCCTGACTTTC.

CDR3 in amino acids: CASSLAQGTTEAFF. Here the CDR3 DNA reads TGTGCCAGCAGCTTAGCGCAGGGTACCACTGAAGCTTTCTTT. The chain carries TRBV7-8 and TRBJ1-1; a weak D match, TRBD1 (5 bases). The CDR3 runs to 14 residues. Trimming stripped 0 bases from V and 4 bases from J, with 9 bases between. CDR1 and CDR2 from the germline V gene are SGHVS and FQNEAQ.

The chain links TRBV7-9 to TRBJ2-4, with unresolved D. Trimming shortened V by 5 bases and J by 0 bases, and 11 bases separated the two germline ends. The CDR3 is made up of 15 amino acids. Germline lookup yields CDR1 SEHNR and CDR2 FQNEAQ (reference sequence). CDR3 nucleotide sequence: TGTGCCAGCAGCCCGATCTCAGTAGCCAAAAACATTCAGTACTTC. Its protein product is CASSPISVAKNIQYF. Full variable domain (rest looked up from reference TRBV7-9 and TRBJ2-4): DTGVSQNPRHKITKRGQNVTFRCDPISEHNRLYWYRQTLGQGPEFLTYFQNEAQLEKSRLLSDRFSAERPKGSFSTLEIQRTEQGDSAMYLCASSPISVAKNIQYFGAGTRLSVL.

The V call is TRBV20-1, the J call TRBJ2-7; TRBD2 aligns across 7 bases. The trim removed 3 bases at V and 0 bases at J, leaving 20 bases unmatched. The CDR3 loop spans 19 amino acids. Germline CDR1 DFQATT, CDR2 SNEGSKA (reference sequence). The CDR3 reads CSASSFARMRELGSYEQYF. CDR3 nucleotide sequence: TGCAGTGCTAGTTCATTTGCGCGTATGCGGGAGTTGGGCTCCTACGAGCAGTACTTC.

A few counts support this clone. The chain employs TRBV11-2 and TRBJ2-3; TRBD2 matches at 8 bases. Germline V gene sequence: CDR1 SGHAT, CDR2 FQNNGV. The CDR3 is made up of 14 amino acids. Germline trimming cut 5 bases from V and 4 bases from J; bases unmatched to any gene: 5. The CDR3 reads CASSRSGVADTQYF. The CDR3 DNA sequence: TGTGCCAGCAGCCGTAGCGGGGTCGCAGATACGCAGTATTTT.

This rearrangement joins TRBV4-1 to TRBJ1-2; D might be TRBD1 (5 bases). Looked up from germline, CDR1 is MGHRA and CDR2 is YSYEKL. The V and J ends lost 4 bases and 0 bases respectively, with 9 bases between them. This CDR3 comprises 14 residues. The CDR3 sequence: CASSPSTANYGYTF. The CDR3 DNA sequence: TGCGCCAGCAGCCCCTCGACAGCTAACTATGGCTACACCTTC.

The chain links TRBV5-3 to TRBJ2-7, with D unclear. TRBV5-3 is given ORF status, its function remaining uncertain. The V end lost 5 bases, the J end lost 3 bases, and 21 bases lay between the germline ends. This CDR3 is built from 16 residues. The CDR3 loop reads CARSLDGGSPNYEQYF. CDR3 DNA: TGTGCCAGAAGTCTGGATGGCGGCAGCCCGAACTACGAGCAGTACTTC.

The genes are TRBV6-5 and TRBJ2-5; 8 bases align to TRBD2. Germline values: CDR1 MNHEY, CDR2 SVGAGI. The CDR3 is 13 amino acids. The J segment lost 2 bases and the V segment lost 8 bases, leaving 4 bases of the junction unmatched. CDR3 coding DNA: TGTGCCAGCGCCTTAGCGGGGCAAGAGACCCAGTACTTC. As protein: CASALAGQETQYF.

The V gene is TRBV7-2, the J gene TRBJ2-3, with 7 bases aligning to TRBD2. The germline V gene has CDR1 SGHTA and CDR2 FQGNSA. V gave up 3 bases and J gave up 2 bases; unmatched junction bases: 5. CDR3 length: 15 amino acids. The CDR3 sequence is CASSFASGHTDTQYF. The CDR3 region has the DNA TGTGCCAGCAGCTTCGCTAGCGGCCACACAGATACGCAGTATTTT.

The V gene is TRBV3-1 (or the pseudogene TRBV3-2), the J gene TRBJ1-5; weak D call: TRBD1 (6 bases). CDR3 length equals 14 residues. The V gene lost 4 bases and the J gene lost 6 bases, with 13 bases spanning the gap. Germline V gene sequence: CDR1 LGHDT, CDR2 YNNKEL (reference sequence). CDR3 nucleotide sequence: TGTGCCAGCAGCCCTCAGGGGCCCCCTCAGCCCCAGCATTTT. Amino acids: CASSPQGPPQPQHF.

The gene calls are TRBV4-2 and TRBJ1-1, with TRBD1 identical over 10 bases. Per the germline V gene, CDR1 is LGHNA and CDR2 is YNFKEQ. The CDR3 has 14 residues. V lost 3 bases, J lost 7 bases, and 5 bases stayed unmatched. For the CDR3, the DNA is TGTGCCAGCAGCCACCGGGACAGGGGAGATGAAGCTTTCTTT. It is translated as CASSHRDRGDEAFF.

The chain combines TRBV30 with TRBJ2-3; 8 bases are a match to TRBD2. The CDR3 totals 14 residues. V shed 2 bases and J 5 bases; nucleotides not matched to a gene: 6. CDR1 is GTSNPN, CDR2 SVGIG, per germline (reference sequence). CDR3 protein: CAWSWSGGQDTQYF. As DNA, the CDR3 is TGTGCCTGGAGTTGGTCGGGGGGGCAAGATACGCAGTATTTT. The full variable domain, rest sourced from reference TRBV30 and TRBJ2-3, is SQTIHQWPATLVQPVGSPLSLECTVEGTSNPNLYWYRQAAGRGLQLLFYSVGIGQISSEVPQNLSASRPQDRQFILSSKKLLLSDSGFYLCAWSWSGGQDTQYFGPGTRLTVL.

V and J are TRBV5-4 and TRBJ2-5, with TRBD2 matching 9 bases. This CDR3 is 16 amino acids long. CDR1 is SGHNT and CDR2 is YYREEE in the germline V gene (reference sequence). Trimming took 0 bases from V and 0 from J; bases not matched to a gene: 3. The CDR3 DNA reads as TGTGCCAGCAGCTTGGGGAGACTAGCGGACCAAGAGACCCAGTACTTC. Amino acids: CASSLGRLADQETQYF.

V is TRBV10-1 and J is TRBJ2-3, with D maybe TRBD2 (6 bases). Germline V gives CDR1 WNHNN, CDR2 SYGVQD (reference sequence). The CDR3 totals 17 residues. V was trimmed by 11 bases and J by 2 bases, leaving 26 bases between them. CDR3 in amino acids: CAARGGVVRANTDTQYF. CDR3 DNA sequence: TGCGCCGCTAGGGGCGGGGTTGTTCGAGCGAACACAGATACGCAGTATTTT.

This chain joins TRBV10-2 and TRBJ1-5; maybe TRBD1 (6 bases). Germline V lookup: CDR1 WSHSY, CDR2 SAAADI. The CDR3 consists of 13 residues. V was pared by 4 bases and J by 4 bases, with 8 bases between. The CDR3 spells CASSGTGNQPQHF. CDR3 DNA sequence: TGCGCCAGCAGTGGTACAGGGAATCAGCCCCAGCATTTT.

This clone has only a few counts. The chain recombines TRBV4-1 with TRBJ1-1; D uncertain. V gave up 0 bases and J gave up 1 base, with 9 bases separating them. Germline CDR1 reads MGHRA; CDR2 reads YSYEKL. This CDR3 is 15 amino acids long. The CDR3 nucleotides read TGCGCCAGCAGCCAAGATACATCAGGGAACACTGAAGCTTTCTTT. It translates to CASSQDTSGNTEAFF.

The rearrangement links TRBV2 to TRBJ2-1; D is possibly TRBD1 (5 bases). There are 14 residues in the CDR3. V lost 7 bases and J lost 0, with 10 bases in between. The germline V gene has CDR1 SNHLY and CDR2 FYNNEI. The CDR3 DNA reads as TGTGCCAGCAAAGCAGGGAACTCCTACAATGAGCAGTTCTTC. It yields the protein CASKAGNSYNEQFF.

The gene calls are TRBV7-9 and TRBJ2-7; maybe TRBD1 (6 bases). Germline CDR1 reads SEHNR; CDR2 reads FQNEAQ (reference sequence). The V and J ends lost 0 bases and 4 bases respectively, with 13 bases between them. The CDR3 consists of 15 residues. Written as DNA, the CDR3 is TGTGCCAGCAGCTTAGCGCCAGGGGCTCATTACGAGCAGTACTTC. Protein: CASSLAPGAHYEQYF.

The chain couples TRBV7-9 to TRBJ2-5; 8 bases align to TRBD2. CDR1 SEHNR and CDR2 FQNEAQ come from the germline V gene (reference sequence). This CDR3 comprises 16 residues. The trim removed 5 bases at V and 5 bases at J, leaving 13 bases unmatched. The CDR3 region has the DNA TGTGCCAGCAGCAACGTCGGGACTAGGCGTAGTGAGACCCAGTACTTC. Protein sequence: CASSNVGTRRSETQYF.

The chain uses TRBV6-2 or TRBV6-3 and TRBJ2-5; D gene ambiguous. CDR1 and CDR2 from the germline V gene are MNHEY and SVGEGT. V lost 2 bases and J 2 bases, leaving 9 bases between the germline ends. This CDR3 is 14 amino acids long. CDR3 in DNA: TGTGCCAGCAGTTACGGCCTGCTGCAAGAGACCCAGTACTTC. Translation gives CASSYGLLQETQYF.

The chain couples TRBV27 to TRBJ2-5, with 9 bases identical to TRBD2. The CDR3 covers 15 residues. The V and J ends lost 1 base and 2 bases, in that order; junction bases with no gene match: 2. Germline V gene data show CDR1 as MNHEY and CDR2 as SMNVEV (reference sequence). The CDR3 loop reads CASSLLAGEQETQYF. The CDR3 DNA is TGTGCCAGCAGTTTATTAGCGGGGGAGCAAGAGACCCAGTACTTC.

The rearrangement uses TRBV27 and TRBJ2-5, with 9 bases identical to TRBD1. V shed 7 bases and J 5 bases; nucleotides not matched to a gene: 14. CDR3 length equals 16 residues. Germline lookup yields CDR1 MNHEY and CDR2 SMNVEV (reference sequence). CDR3: CASKYRQGDLKETQYF. The CDR3 DNA reads as TGTGCCAGCAAATACCGACAGGGGGATCTCAAGGAGACCCAGTACTTC.